This is a list of T cell receptor beta chains from one sample in a study of T cells after yellow fever vaccination. TCRdb itself ran the 5' RACE reads through MiXCR, one entry per CDR3 protein. The sample has more than 450,000 distinct CDR3 sequences; less than 25% are singletons. The material sequenced was PBMCs, taken roughly 23 days after the first yellow fever vaccination. The receptors come from a man between 18 and 35 years old who received the YFV17D yellow fever vaccine. CDR3s include the opening cysteine and the closing phenylalanine or tryptophan. The order of the fields is D gene, J gene, clone size, V gene, CDR3 DNA, CDR3 protein. The D gene is left open where the match is weak. Clone sizes are given selectively: once, few, many, or a class where the clone is expanded.

d_gene: NA; j_gene: TRBJ2-7; abundance: NA; v_gene: TRBV20-1; CDR3nt: TGCAGTGCTAGAGACAGGGCCTACGAGCAGTACTTC; CDR3aa: CSARDRAYEQYF
d_gene: NA; j_gene: TRBJ1-4; abundance: few; v_gene: TRBV5-1; CDR3nt: TGCGCCAGCAGCTTGGAGGGGGGCATACGTGAAAAACTGTTTTTT; CDR3aa: CASSLEGGIREKLFF
d_gene: NA; j_gene: TRBJ1-6; abundance: few; v_gene: TRBV4-3; CDR3nt: TGCGCCAGCAGCCAAGACCGGGACTATAATTCACCCCTCCACTTT; CDR3aa: CASSQDRDYNSPLHF
d_gene: NA; j_gene: TRBJ2-4; abundance: few; v_gene: TRBV29-1; CDR3nt: TGCAGCGTCAAGGGGGGAACCAAAAACTTTCAGTACTTC; CDR3aa: CSVKGGTKNFQYF
d_gene: NA; j_gene: TRBJ2-7; abundance: NA; v_gene: TRBV4-1; CDR3nt: TGCGCCAGCAGCCAAGGTCTCGGCAGTACCTTCTACGAGCAGTACTTC; CDR3aa: CASSQGLGSTFYEQYF
d_gene: TRBD1; j_gene: TRBJ1-4; abundance: NA; v_gene: TRBV18; CDR3nt: TGTGCCAGCTCACCATTTCTGGGACAGGGAGATGAAAAACTGTTTTTT; CDR3aa: CASSPFLGQGDEKLFF
d_gene: NA; j_gene: TRBJ1-2; abundance: few; v_gene: TRBV29-1; CDR3nt: TGCAGCGTTGCAGAGAGACAGGCCTTCTATGGCTACACCTTC; CDR3aa: CSVAERQAFYGYTF
d_gene: TRBD2; j_gene: TRBJ2-5; abundance: NA; v_gene: TRBV7-2; CDR3nt: TGTGCCAGCATCCGAGGCGGGGGGAGGGAGACCCAGTACTTC; CDR3aa: CASIRGGGRETQYF
d_gene: NA; j_gene: TRBJ1-5; abundance: few; v_gene: TRBV12-3/TRBV12-4; CDR3nt: TGTGCCAGCAGTTCCCTGGGACGAGGTGAGCCCCAGCATTTT; CDR3aa: CASSSLGRGEPQHF
d_gene: TRBD2; j_gene: TRBJ2-5; abundance: NA; v_gene: TRBV9; CDR3nt: TGTGCCAGCACACCGGGACTAGCGAGCCAAGAGACCCAGTACTTC; CDR3aa: CASTPGLASQETQYF
d_gene: NA; j_gene: TRBJ2-1; abundance: few; v_gene: TRBV12-3/TRBV12-4; CDR3nt: TGTGCCAGCAGTTTATTGGGATTGCAGTTCTTC; CDR3aa: CASSLLGLQFF
d_gene: TRBD1; j_gene: TRBJ2-3; abundance: few; v_gene: TRBV15; CDR3nt: TGTGCCACCAGCAGGCCCCGACAGGGGAGAAACACAGATACGCAGTATTTT; CDR3aa: CATSRPRQGRNTDTQYF
d_gene: NA; j_gene: TRBJ2-5; abundance: NA; v_gene: TRBV5-1; CDR3nt: TGCGCCAGCAGCTTGGATAAGGGAATAAGGGAGACCCAGTACTTC; CDR3aa: CASSLDKGIRETQYF
d_gene: TRBD1; j_gene: TRBJ2-4; abundance: NA; v_gene: TRBV7-9; CDR3nt: TGTGCCAGCAGCAACCCGACAGGGACCAAAAACATTCAGTACTTC; CDR3aa: CASSNPTGTKNIQYF
d_gene: TRBD2; j_gene: TRBJ2-5; abundance: NA; v_gene: TRBV24-1; CDR3nt: TGTGCCACCAGTGTTGAGACTAGCGGAGGCGAGACCCAGTACTTC; CDR3aa: CATSVETSGGETQYF
d_gene: TRBD1; j_gene: TRBJ2-7; abundance: NA; v_gene: TRBV14; CDR3nt: TGTGCCAGCAGCCAAAGCCTTAGGACAGGGGCCGAGCAGTACTTC; CDR3aa: CASSQSLRTGAEQYF
d_gene: TRBD2; j_gene: TRBJ2-3; abundance: few; v_gene: TRBV7-3; CDR3nt: TGTGCCAGCAGCCCAATGGCTAGCGGGGGCCCAGATACGCAGTATTTT; CDR3aa: CASSPMASGGPDTQYF
d_gene: NA; j_gene: TRBJ2-1; abundance: NA; v_gene: TRBV6-5; CDR3nt: TGTGCCAGCAGTTACGAGGGGGAGCAGTTCTTC; CDR3aa: CASSYEGEQFF
d_gene: NA; j_gene: TRBJ2-3; abundance: NA; v_gene: TRBV6-5; CDR3nt: TGTGCCAGCAGCACGATCGATACGCAGTATTTT; CDR3aa: CASSTIDTQYF
d_gene: NA; j_gene: TRBJ2-3; abundance: NA; v_gene: TRBV11-2; CDR3nt: TGTGCCAGCAGCAGATTAGGGGGTGCCACAGATACGCAGTATTTT; CDR3aa: CASSRLGGATDTQYF
d_gene: NA; j_gene: TRBJ2-7; abundance: once; v_gene: TRBV5-3; CDR3nt: TGTGCCATGGGCCCCGGGCTCAGGTGCTACGAGCAGTACTTC; CDR3aa: CAMGPGLRCYEQYF
d_gene: NA; j_gene: TRBJ2-3; abundance: few; v_gene: TRBV14; CDR3nt: TGTGCCAGCAGCCGTCCCCGACCCGGAGGCTACTCGGCAGATACGCAGTATTTT; CDR3aa: CASSRPRPGGYSADTQYF
d_gene: TRBD2; j_gene: TRBJ2-1; abundance: NA; v_gene: TRBV6-1; CDR3nt: TGTGCCGCAGAGGGACTAGCGATCTACAATGAGCAGTTCTTC; CDR3aa: CAAEGLAIYNEQFF
d_gene: NA; j_gene: TRBJ1-6; abundance: NA; v_gene: TRBV9; CDR3nt: TGTGCCAGCAGCGCCCAGGGGCGGTCACCCCTCCACTTT; CDR3aa: CASSAQGRSPLHF
d_gene: TRBD1; j_gene: TRBJ1-1; abundance: few; v_gene: TRBV20-1; CDR3nt: TGCAGTGCTAGAGTGCCCATCGACAGGGGGCCTGAAGCTTTCTTT; CDR3aa: CSARVPIDRGPEAFF